This T cell receptor (beta chain) was observed in a study of T cell responses to AZD1222 COVID-19 vaccine. Study details: Both about-4-week and about-12-week second-dose recipients were combined. Whole-study results and caveats: Repertoire sampling occurred only after the peak T cell response. Most donors were white British, females outnumbered males, and clonal diversity was possibly underestimated.

Produced via immunoSEQ multiplex PCR; TCRdb's table is partial and in-frame only. The sample shows about 180,000 clones, around 88% of them seen only once. As regards this clone: The antigen is unknown.

The germline V gene has CDR1 SGHTA and CDR2 FQGNSA. CDR3 length: 15 residues. After removal of 1 base from V and 9 bases from J, the junction contained 6 bases not matched to a gene. This TCR was sampled from an adult in good health. The chain couples TRBV7-2 to TRBJ1-6, with 7 bases identical to TRBD1. The sequences come from peripheral blood, collected on day 0 of AZD1222 vaccination. The CDR3 is CASSLDSTGSSPLHF. CDR3 DNA sequence: TGTGCCAGCAGCTTAGATTCGACAGGGAGTTCACCCCTCCACTTT.